This T cell receptor beta chain was obtained from a study of naive and memory T cell subsets. TCR cDNA received a 3' ligated oligonucleotide that carried a UMI. Whole blood, 2.5 ml, came from adult healthy volunteers. Germline assignment: CDR1 MNHNY and CDR2 SVGAGI (reference sequence). This CDR3 is 15 amino acids long. The ends lost 5 bases at V and 6 bases at J; junction bases unmatched: 6. Ligated cDNA underwent four rounds of PCR with nested alpha and beta constant region primers and SP2. Blood and skin TCR RNA was reverse transcribed with alpha and beta constant primers. TCRdb itself ran the 5' RACE reads through MiXCR, one entry per CDR3 protein. The sample yields approximately 32,000 distinct CDR3 sequences, about a sixth seen once.

This receptor was identified in a female donor in good health. The rearrangement joins TRBV6-6 to TRBJ2-2, with 10 bases identical to TRBD2. CDR3 coding DNA: TGTGCCAGCAGTCTAGGGGGGACTAGCGCCGGGGAGCTGTTTTTT. As protein: CASSLGGTSAGELFF.